This T cell receptor beta chain was recovered during a study of blood T cell repertoires in COVID-19. The V segment lost 2 bases and the J segment 0 bases; nucleotides outside the gene matches: 4. The germline V gene encodes CDR1 MGHRA and CDR2 YSYEKL. The CDR3 is 16 residues long. This clone was seen more than once but under ten times. Sequenced by immunoSEQ multiplex PCR; TCRdb stores in-frame clones only, minus some. Here the sample spans some 120,000 clones, 88% being singletons. The chain combines TRBV4-1 with TRBJ2-3; 8 bases fit TRBD2. The sequence came from a woman between 50 and 59 years old with active or convalescent COVID-19. Sequenced input: peripheral blood. CDR3 protein: CASSQTLAGSTDTQYF. CDR3 in DNA: TGCGCCAGCAGCCAAACCCTAGCGGGTAGCACAGATACGCAGTATTTT.